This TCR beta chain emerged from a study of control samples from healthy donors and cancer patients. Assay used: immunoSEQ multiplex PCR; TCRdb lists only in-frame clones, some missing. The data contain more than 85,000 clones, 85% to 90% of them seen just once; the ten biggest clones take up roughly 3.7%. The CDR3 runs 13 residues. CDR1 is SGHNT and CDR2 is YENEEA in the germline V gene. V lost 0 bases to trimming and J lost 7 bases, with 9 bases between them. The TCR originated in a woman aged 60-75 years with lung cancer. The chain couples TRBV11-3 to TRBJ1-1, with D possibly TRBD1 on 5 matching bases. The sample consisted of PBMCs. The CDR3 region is CASSLEGTGEAFF. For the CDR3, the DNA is TGTGCCAGCAGCTTAGAAGGGACGGGTGAAGCTTTCTTT.